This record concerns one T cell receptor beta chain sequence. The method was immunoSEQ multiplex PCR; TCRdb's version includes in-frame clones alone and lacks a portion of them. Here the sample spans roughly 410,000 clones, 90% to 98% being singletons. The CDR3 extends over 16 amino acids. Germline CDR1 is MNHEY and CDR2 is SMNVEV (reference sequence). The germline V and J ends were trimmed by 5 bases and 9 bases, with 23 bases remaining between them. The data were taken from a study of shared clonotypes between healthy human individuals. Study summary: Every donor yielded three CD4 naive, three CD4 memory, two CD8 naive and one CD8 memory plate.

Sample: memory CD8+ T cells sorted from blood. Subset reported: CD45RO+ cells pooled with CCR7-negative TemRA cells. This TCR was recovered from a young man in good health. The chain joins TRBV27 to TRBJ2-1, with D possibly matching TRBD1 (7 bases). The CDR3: CASSRDRAEGASEQFF. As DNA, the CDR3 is TGTGCCAGCAGTCGAGACAGGGCGGAGGGGGCCAGTGAGCAGTTCTTC.